A selection of T cell receptor beta chains follows, all from one sample in a study of OX40 agonist ivuxolimab in advanced cancers. Sequencing was performed with immunoSEQ multiplex PCR; in TCRdb, only in-frame clones are kept and a portion is missing. This sample has some 60,000 clones, with 75% to 90% found just once. The sample here was CD4+ or CD8+ T cells sorted from blood, taken in a trial of the OX40 agonist ivuxolimab. These receptors originate from an adult with an advanced solid tumor such as melanoma, head and neck, liver or kidney cancer. CDR3s include the opening cysteine and the closing phenylalanine or tryptophan. D genes are given only for firm matches. Clone size appears in some rows only: once, few, many, or a class for an expanded clone.

V	size	J	D	CDR3	DNA
TRBV28	NA	TRBJ1-2	NA	CASSSAGDEGYGYTF	TGTGCCAGCAGTTCCGCCGGGGACGAGGGCTATGGCTACACCTTC
TRBV9	NA	TRBJ2-4	TRBD2	CASSSGGAKRGPGDIQYF	TGTGCCAGCAGCTCCGGAGGGGCGAAGCGGGGGCCAGGGGACATTCAGTACTTC
TRBV5-1	NA	TRBJ2-7	TRBD2	CASSFGRADYEQYF	TGCGCCAGCAGCTTCGGGAGGGCCGATTACGAGCAGTACTTC
TRBV9	NA	TRBJ2-1	NA	CASSVAQGANEQFF	TGTGCCAGCAGCGTAGCGCAGGGCGCCAATGAGCAGTTCTTC
TRBV4-1	once	TRBJ1-2	NA	CASSQPERYGYTF	TGCGCCAGCAGCCAACCAGAACGTTATGGCTACACCTTC
TRBV7-2	few	TRBJ2-1	TRBD2	CASSSNGLAGGLYEQFF	TGTGCCAGCAGCTCCAACGGACTAGCGGGAGGTTTGTATGAGCAGTTCTTC
TRBV28	NA	TRBJ1-2	TRBD1	CASSPRTGAGTGYTF	TGTGCCAGCAGTCCGCGGACAGGGGCCGGTACTGGCTACACCTTC
TRBV19	few	TRBJ1-5	TRBD1	CASSIWTGDQPQHF	TGTGCCAGTAGTATTTGGACAGGGGATCAGCCCCAGCATTTT
TRBV5-1	NA	TRBJ2-1	TRBD2	CASSVAGETYNEQFF	TGCGCCAGTAGCGTAGCGGGAGAAACCTACAATGAGCAGTTCTTC
TRBV18	once	TRBJ2-1	NA	CASSPLQGREQFF	TGTGCCAGCTCACCACTTCAGGGCCGGGAGCAGTTCTTC
TRBV7-8	NA	TRBJ2-7	NA	CASSIGQRGEQYF	TGTGCCAGCAGCATTGGCCAACGGGGCGAGCAGTACTTC
TRBV27	once	TRBJ2-2	NA	CASSYRNTGELFF	TGTGCCAGCAGTTACAGGAACACCGGGGAGCTGTTTTTT
TRBV6-1	NA	TRBJ2-7	NA	CASSDRGEGGATEQYF	TGTGCCAGCAGTGACCGCGGCGAAGGGGGAGCGACCGAGCAGTACTTC
TRBV7-8	few	TRBJ2-7	NA	CASSLGVGYEQYF	TGTGCCAGCAGCTTAGGTGTCGGGTACGAGCAGTACTTC
TRBV27	NA	TRBJ2-7	NA	CASSLSGGEQYF	TGTGCCAGCAGTTTATCGGGCGGGGAGCAGTACTTC
TRBV6-1	NA	TRBJ1-1	NA	CASSEYRVNTEAFF	TGTGCCAGCAGTGAGTACAGAGTGAACACTGAAGCTTTCTTT
TRBV25-1	NA	TRBJ2-7	TRBD2	CASSEYKASGKQYF	TGTGCCAGCAGTGAATATAAGGCTAGCGGAAAGCAGTACTTC
TRBV6-1	medium-sized	TRBJ1-2	TRBD1	CASRTTGFSYGYTF	TGTGCCAGCAGGACGACAGGGTTCAGCTATGGCTACACCTTC
TRBV18	NA	TRBJ2-3	TRBD2	CASSRTSGGGSTDTQYF	TGTGCCAGCTCACGGACTAGCGGGGGGGGAAGCACAGATACGCAGTATTTT
TRBV2	NA	TRBJ2-4	TRBD2	CASSEGGASGAKNIQYF	TGTGCCAGCAGTGAGGGAGGGGCCAGCGGGGCCAAAAACATTCAGTACTTC
TRBV4-2	NA	TRBJ2-1	TRBD1	CASSQGPGQGELEQFF	TGTGCCAGCAGCCAAGGCCCGGGACAGGGGGAACTTGAGCAGTTCTTC
TRBV9	NA	TRBJ1-2	NA	CASSGGPDLLYGYTF	TGTGCCAGCAGCGGGGGACCTGACCTACTTTATGGCTACACCTTC
TRBV19	NA	TRBJ2-5	TRBD1	CASSTSTGLVTQYF	TGTGCCAGTAGTACGTCGACAGGGCTAGTGACCCAGTACTTC
TRBV6-1	NA	TRBJ2-1	NA	CASSSLLRVNEQFF	TGTGCCAGCAGTTCCCTCCTTAGGGTCAATGAGCAGTTCTTC
TRBV29-1	NA	TRBJ1-2	NA	CSVAGGLGYGYTF	TGCAGCGTTGCCGGGGGGCTGGGCTATGGCTACACCTTC
TRBV5-4	NA	TRBJ2-1	TRBD2	CASSPGGGQGSSRLF	TGTGCCAGCAGCCCCGGCGGGGGGCAGGGGTCGAGTCGTCTCTTC
TRBV6-5	NA	TRBJ1-2	TRBD1	CASSYSMGQTDYGYTF	TGTGCCAGCAGTTACTCGATGGGACAGACTGACTATGGCTACACCTTC
TRBV11-2	NA	TRBJ1-4	NA	CASSQRQAGEKLFF	TGTGCCAGCAGCCAGCGACAGGCAGGCGAAAAACTGTTTTTT